A single sample is the source of the 19 T cell receptor beta chains below, sequenced in a study of Ad26.COV2.S vaccination and SARS-CoV-2 variants. Measured with immunoSEQ multiplex PCR; TCRdb has only the in-frame clones, and not every one. The data contain roughly 350,000 clones, 88% of them singletons. Noted treatment: roughly 19 received Ad26.COV2.S at low or high dose, single or two shots; several received placebo; per-sample allocation not given. The investigators took samples on day 63 after the first vaccine or placebo injection. Sequencing was performed on peripheral blood, taken in a trial of Ad26.COV2.S vaccine versus placebo. Receptors originate from a person between 18 and 59 years old who received the Ad26.COV2.S COVID-19 vaccine or a placebo.

The V gene is TRBV5-1, the J gene TRBJ2-1; D unresolved. The ends were cut back, 1 base at V and 8 bases at J, with 4 bases in the middle. The germline V gene has CDR1 SGHRS and CDR2 YFSETQ. The CDR3 runs 11 residues. DNA for the CDR3: TGCGCCAGCAGCTTGTACGATGAGCAGTTCTTC. This codes for CASSLYDEQFF.

This clone was counted once. This chain joins TRBV27 and TRBJ2-6; 9 nucleotides line up with TRBD1. CDR3 length equals 16 residues. Unmatched junction bases numbered 6, after V lost 7 bases and J lost 2 bases. Germline values: CDR1 MNHEY, CDR2 SMNVEV (reference sequence). For the CDR3, the DNA is TGTGCCAGCAAGCACAGGGGGCGGACTGGGGCCAACGTCCTGACTTTC. Amino acid sequence: CASKHRGRTGANVLTF. The full variable domain, completed using reference TRBV27 and TRBJ2-6, is EAQVTQNPRYLITVTGKKLTVTCSQNMNHEYMSWYRQDPGLGLRQIYYSMNVEVTDKGDVPEGYKVSRKEKRNFPLILESPSPNQTSLYFCASKHRGRTGANVLTFGAGSRLTVL.

The chain carries TRBV18 and TRBJ1-2; 8 bases line up with TRBD1. Per germline, CDR1 KGHSH and CDR2 LQKENI. This CDR3 region has 13 residues. The J segment lost 10 bases and the V segment lost 6 bases, leaving 10 bases of the junction unmatched. The chain's CDR3 is CASSLGQDLLYTF. For the CDR3, the DNA is TGTGCCAGCTCCCTGGGACAGGACCTTCTCTACACCTTC.

The chain recombines TRBV5-1 with TRBJ2-7; 7 bases align to TRBD2. The CDR3 sequence is 13 residues long. The V gene end was trimmed by 4 bases and the J gene end by 7 bases; junction bases not matched to a gene: 8. Germline CDR1 is SGHRS and CDR2 is YFSETQ. CDR3 DNA sequence: TGCGCCAGCAGCCTTAGCGGGCGGGGGGAGCAGTACTTC. Translating gives CASSLSGRGEQYF.

This sequence joins TRBV30 and TRBJ2-7; no definite D call. CDR3 length: 12 amino acids. Germline V gene lookup returns CDR1 GTSNPN and CDR2 SVGIG (reference sequence). Trimming took off 8 bases at V and 4 bases at J, with 15 bases between the two ends. The CDR3 loop reads CAGSSGSYEQYF. In nucleotides, the CDR3 is TGTGCCGGCTCCTCGGGTAGTTACGAGCAGTACTTC.

The CDR3 bases are TGCGCCAGCAGCTTGGATGCAGGGGACAATCAGCCCCAGCATTTT. Its protein is CASSLDAGDNQPQHF. This chain connects TRBV5-1 to TRBJ1-5; possibly TRBD1 for D (6 bases). This CDR3 has 15 amino acids. Germline V gives CDR1 SGHRS, CDR2 YFSETQ. V was clipped by 0 bases and J by 3 bases, with 10 bases between them.

The chain carries TRBV5-1 and TRBJ2-7; 10 positions agree with TRBD1. This CDR3 is built from 17 residues. After removal of 3 bases from V and 9 bases from J, the junction contained 18 bases not matched to a gene. Looked up from germline, CDR1 is SGHRS and CDR2 is YFSETQ. The CDR3 sequence is CASSWNPGGGTGDRQYF. DNA of the CDR3: TGCGCCAGCAGCTGGAACCCCGGGGGTGGGACAGGGGACCGGCAGTACTTC.

This clone was seen more than once but under ten times. V and J are TRBV4-3 and TRBJ1-4, with a possible D match to TRBD1 (6 bases). V gave up 3 bases and J gave up 4 bases, with 21 bases separating them. The CDR3 runs to 18 residues. Germline V CDR1 and CDR2: LGHNA, YSLEER. The CDR3 DNA follows: TGCGCCAGCAGCCAGGAGGGGGAAACCCCCGTCCTTAATGAAAAACTGTTTTTT. Protein: CASSQEGETPVLNEKLFF.

The chain combines TRBV6-5 with TRBJ2-1; 7 bases align to TRBD1. Per germline, CDR1 MNHEY and CDR2 SVGAGI. The junction had 2 bases not matched to a gene; V was cut back by 7 bases and J by 2 bases. This CDR3 comprises 13 residues. CDR3 nucleotide sequence: TGTGCCAGCACCCAGGGGGCCTACAATGAGCAGTTCTTC. Its translation is CASTQGAYNEQFF.

V is TRBV28 and J is TRBJ1-5, with D unclear. The germline CDR1 and CDR2 sequences are MDHEN and SYDVKM. The ends were cut back, 1 base at V and 0 bases at J, with 16 bases in the middle. There are 18 residues in the CDR3. The CDR3 sequence: CASSLFPPAGYSNQPQHF. As DNA, the CDR3 is TGTGCCAGCAGTTTATTTCCTCCTGCGGGGTATAGCAATCAGCCCCAGCATTTT.

The chain carries TRBV2 and TRBJ1-5; D ambiguous. The germline gives CDR1 SNHLY, CDR2 FYNNEI. The ends were cut back, 6 bases at V and 0 bases at J, with 18 bases in the middle. The CDR3 loop spans 17 amino acids. CDR3 in amino acids: CASRVTARADSNQPQHF. The DNA for the CDR3 is TGTGCCAGCAGAGTGACCGCGAGGGCAGATAGCAATCAGCCCCAGCATTTT.

This clone was counted a single time. This chain joins TRBV5-1 and TRBJ2-3; D unresolved. Germline V CDR1 and CDR2: SGHRS, YFSETQ. This CDR3 is built from 14 residues. The germline V and J ends were trimmed by 2 bases and 4 bases, with 11 bases remaining between them. The CDR3 region is CASSFDLSADTQYF. CDR3 bases: TGCGCCAGCAGCTTTGATTTGAGTGCAGATACGCAGTATTTT. Supplemented by reference TRBV5-1 and TRBJ2-3, the full variable domain reads KAGVTQTPRYLIKTRGQQVTLSCSPISGHRSVSWYQQTPGQGLQFLFEYFSETQRNKGNFPGRFSGRQFSNSRSEMNVSTLELGDSALYLCASSFDLSADTQYFGPGTRLTVL.

V usage is TRBV21-1 and J usage is TRBJ1-3. TRBV21-1 is classified as a pseudogene. The CDR3 contains 16 residues. The CDR3 spells CASSTVSQRSGNTIYF. For the CDR3, the DNA is TGTGCCAGCAGTACGGTATCCCAAAGATCCGGAAACACCATATATTTT.

The chain has TRBV5-1 and TRBJ1-1, with 9 bases identical to TRBD1. J lost 1 base, V lost 2 bases, and 3 bases had no gene match. Germline CDR1 reads SGHRS; CDR2 reads YFSETQ. This CDR3 has 15 residues. The CDR3 spells CASSLQGAANTEAFF. CDR3 nucleotide sequence: TGCGCCAGCAGCTTACAGGGGGCCGCGAACACTGAAGCTTTCTTT. The variable domain in full, with the rest retrieved from reference TRBV5-1 and TRBJ1-1, is KAGVTQTPRYLIKTRGQQVTLSCSPISGHRSVSWYQQTPGQGLQFLFEYFSETQRNKGNFPGRFSGRQFSNSRSEMNVSTLELGDSALYLCASSLQGAANTEAFFGQGTRLTVV.

The chain joins TRBV25-1 to TRBJ2-7; no firm D call. From germline, CDR1 is MGHDK and CDR2 SYGVNS. There are 13 residues in the CDR3. V was clipped by 7 bases and J by 2 bases, with 12 bases between them. The CDR3 DNA sequence: TGTGCCAGCAATCTAGACGGTACCTACGAGCAGTACTTC. The encoded protein is CASNLDGTYEQYF.

The chain employs TRBV4-3 and TRBJ2-3, with D uncertain. The CDR3 totals 15 residues. Germline lookup yields CDR1 LGHNA and CDR2 YSLEER. The V end was cut by 0 bases, the J end by 2 bases, with 9 bases between. CDR3 loop: CASSQDNRDTDTQYF. CDR3 DNA sequence: TGCGCCAGCAGCCAAGATAATAGGGACACAGATACGCAGTATTTT.

The rearrangement uses TRBV6-5 and TRBJ1-3; D is undetermined. The CDR3 totals 13 residues. The ends were cut back, 6 bases at V and 4 bases at J, with 10 bases in the middle. The germline V gene encodes CDR1 MNHEY and CDR2 SVGAGI. The CDR3 region has the DNA TGTGCCAGCAGGCCGGCCCCGGGAAACACCATATATTTT. This gives the protein CASRPAPGNTIYF.

This chain joins TRBV6-5 and TRBJ1-2; D remains ambiguous. The germline V gene encodes CDR1 MNHEY and CDR2 SVGAGI. This CDR3 is 11 amino acids long. V dropped 8 bases and J dropped 7 bases, with 11 bases sitting between them. The CDR3 bases are TGTGCCAGCCTTCGGACCGGTGGCTACACCTTC. Translation: CASLRTGGYTF.

The chain recombines TRBV9 with TRBJ1-6; D not certain. The CDR3 contains 12 residues. V lost 3 bases and J lost 12, with 10 bases in between. Germline V lookup: CDR1 SGDLS, CDR2 YYNGEE. CDR3 protein: CASSGVDKPLHF. The DNA for the CDR3 is TGTGCCAGCAGCGGGGTAGACAAACCCCTCCACTTT.